This record looks at one T cell receptor (beta chain) sequence and its context. Repertoires were generated with immunoSEQ multiplex PCR, while TCRdb's copy carries only in-frame clones and drops some. The table lists about 180,000 clones, approximately 86% of them singletons, with 0.45% to 0.6% in the top ten. Germline CDR1 and CDR2: LGHNA and YSLEER. The CDR3 has 14 residues. Trimming cost V 1 base and J 6 bases, with 9 bases left between them. The data stem from a study of blood T cell repertoires in COVID-19. Seattle patients were enrolled during active infection and followed longitudinally. This chain joins TRBV4-3 and TRBJ2-2; maybe TRBD2 (5 bases). The receptor was isolated from a man aged 60-69 years with COVID-19, enrolled during active disease. What was sequenced was peripheral blood. This CDR3 reads CASSQGSGAGELFF. CDR3 in DNA: TGCGCCAGCAGCCAAGGATCCGGGGCCGGGGAGCTGTTTTTT.